This T cell receptor (beta chain) was documented in a study of T cells after yellow fever vaccination. This clonotype was seen more than once but under ten times. The antigen is not known. General study results and limits: Researchers report a weaker secondary response that nonetheless peaked faster, day 5 versus 15.

Germline V CDR1 and CDR2: MNHEY, SVGAGI. The ends lost 6 bases at V and 5 bases at J; junction bases unmatched: 6. This CDR3 region has 14 residues. MiXCR, applied by TCRdb to the 5' RACE reads, yields one record per CDR3 protein. Of some 320,000 distinct CDR3 sequences listed, approximately 4% were seen once; the top ten hold just under 25%. V and J are TRBV6-5 and TRBJ2-3; 9 nucleotides line up with TRBD2. The material was PBMCs, obtained 5 days after the yellow fever booster vaccination. The receptor's source is a man aged 18 to 29 who received the YFV17D yellow fever vaccine. The CDR3 sequence is CASRGGGAVDTQYF. CDR3 DNA sequence: TGTGCCAGCAGGGGCGGGGGGGCCGTAGATACGCAGTATTTT.